Listed below are T cell receptor beta chains from one sample, sequenced in a study of human T cells and chemical hapten exposure. TCRdb recomputed calls from the RACE reads with MiXCR, one row per CDR3 protein. The sample records some 88,000 distinct CDR3 sequences, approximately 10% being singletons. Source: whole blood, taken in connection with sensitization to the hapten diphenylcyclopropenone (DPC). Every receptor here comes from a man aged 40-50 years with alopecia areata. Some clones in this sample may be carry-over from other donors' samples. The CDR3 runs from the conserved cysteine through the conserved F or W. D genes are given only for firm matches. The size of a clone is reported for some rows only, either as once, few or many, or as a class for expanded clones.

D gene,J gene,V gene,clone size,CDR3 protein,CDR3 DNA
NA,TRBJ2-2,TRBV6-4,few,CATRRPLTGELFF,TGTGCCACCCGGAGGCCGCTCACCGGGGAGCTGTTTTTT
TRBD2,TRBJ2-2,TRBV24-1,many,CATSDRLAGDGGELFF,TGTGCCACCAGTGACAGACTAGCGGGAGACGGCGGGGAGCTGTTTTTT
NA,TRBJ2-6,TRBV6-6,few,CASSYSVGANVLTF,TGTGCCAGCAGTTACTCGGTTGGGGCCAACGTCCTGACTTTC
NA,TRBJ1-1,TRBV29-1,many,CSVEGTVDEAFF,TGCAGCGTTGAAGGGACAGTTGATGAAGCTTTCTTT
NA,TRBJ2-7,TRBV10-3,many,CAISDGRTYEQYF,TGTGCCATCAGTGATGGCAGAACCTACGAGCAGTACTTC
NA,TRBJ2-6,TRBV29-1,many,CSVMVGANVLTF,TGCAGCGTTATGGTTGGGGCCAACGTCCTGACTTTC
NA,TRBJ2-2,TRBV30,NA,CAWTHLPGELFF,TGTGCCTGGACCCATCTCCCCGGGGAGCTGTTTTTT
NA,TRBJ2-3,TRBV20-1,NA,CSALQGFADTQYF,TGCAGTGCTCTACAGGGTTTCGCAGATACGCAGTATTTT
NA,TRBJ2-5,TRBV5-1,NA,CASSLRGGQETQYF,TGCGCCAGCAGCTTGAGGGGCGGTCAAGAGACCCAGTACTTC
NA,TRBJ2-2,TRBV7-9,few,CASSSRTWNTGELFF,TGTGCCAGCAGCTCGAGGACTTGGAACACCGGGGAGCTGTTTTTT
NA,TRBJ2-4,TRBV5-1,NA,CASSLGKNIQYF,TGCGCCAGCAGCTTGGGAAAAAACATTCAGTACTTC
TRBD1,TRBJ2-4,TRBV29-1,NA,CSANTRRGLATKNIQYF,TGCAGCGCCAATACCCGCAGGGGGCTAGCCACCAAAAACATTCAGTACTTC
TRBD1,TRBJ1-5,TRBV6-2/TRBV6-3,few,CASSYRDRVVEPQHF,TGTGCCAGCAGTTATCGGGACAGGGTAGTAGAGCCCCAGCATTTT
NA,TRBJ1-2,TRBV29-1,many,CSVGGANYGYTF,TGCAGCGTAGGGGGGGCGAACTATGGCTACACCTTC
TRBD2,TRBJ2-7,TRBV25-1,NA,CASSESRPGETSGRSRTYEQYF,TGTGCCAGCAGTGAATCGCGGCCAGGCGAAACTAGCGGGAGATCCCGAACTTACGAGCAGTACTTC
TRBD1,TRBJ1-1,TRBV6-5,NA,CASSYEGANTEAFF,TGTGCCAGCAGTTACGAGGGGGCAAACACTGAAGCTTTCTTT
NA,TRBJ2-1,TRBV14,many,CASNNHGVVEQFF,TGTGCCAGCAATAACCACGGGGTGGTTGAGCAGTTCTTC
NA,TRBJ2-5,TRBV12-3/TRBV12-4,NA,CASSQDPGGSETQYF,TGTGCCAGCAGTCAGGACCCCGGAGGGTCAGAGACCCAGTACTTC
NA,TRBJ2-3,TRBV7-3,NA,CASTSLQNIF,TGTGCCAGCACTTCACTACAGAATATCTTT
TRBD1,TRBJ1-2,TRBV7-9,medium-sized,CASSSQGAVSYTF,TGTGCCAGCAGCTCTCAGGGGGCCGTAAGCTACACCTTC
NA,TRBJ2-3,TRBV5-1,NA,CASRQTPGARTDTQYF,TGCGCCAGCCGCCAAACTCCGGGTGCAAGGACAGATACGCAGTATTTT
NA,TRBJ1-5,TRBV20-1,NA,CSASGGTRPQHF,TGCAGTGCTAGCGGCGGAACAAGGCCCCAGCATTTT
NA,TRBJ2-3,TRBV7-9,NA,CASIPTEDTDTQYF,TGTGCCAGCATCCCCACGGAGGACACAGATACGCAGTATTTT